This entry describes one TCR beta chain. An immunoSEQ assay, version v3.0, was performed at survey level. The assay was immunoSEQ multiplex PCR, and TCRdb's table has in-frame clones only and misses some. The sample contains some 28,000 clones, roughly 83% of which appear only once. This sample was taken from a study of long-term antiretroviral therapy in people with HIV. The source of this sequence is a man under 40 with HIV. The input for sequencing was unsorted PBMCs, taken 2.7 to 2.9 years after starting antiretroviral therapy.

The CDR3 nucleotides are TGTGCCACCAACGACAGGGGGCCTGGCTACACCTTC. It is translated as CATNDRGPGYTF. The rearrangement uses TRBV28 and TRBJ1-2, with TRBD1 matching over 10 bases. The length of the CDR3 is 12 residues. Germline V lookup: CDR1 MDHEN, CDR2 SYDVKM. J gave up 7 bases and V 10 bases, and 6 bases lay outside the gene matches.